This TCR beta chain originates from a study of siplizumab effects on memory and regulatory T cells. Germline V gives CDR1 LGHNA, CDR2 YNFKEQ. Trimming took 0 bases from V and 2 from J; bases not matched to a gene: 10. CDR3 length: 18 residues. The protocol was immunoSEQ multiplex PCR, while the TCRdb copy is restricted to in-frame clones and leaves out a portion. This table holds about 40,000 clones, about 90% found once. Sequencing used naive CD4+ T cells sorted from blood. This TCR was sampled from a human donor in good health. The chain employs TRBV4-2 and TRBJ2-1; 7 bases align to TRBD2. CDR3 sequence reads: CASSQDILRETAYNEQFF. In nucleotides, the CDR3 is TGTGCCAGCAGCCAAGATATTCTGCGGGAGACGGCCTACAATGAGCAGTTCTTC.